This paragraph reports one T cell receptor beta chain. This record belongs to a study of blood T cell repertoires in COVID-19. V was pared by 4 bases and J by 8 bases, with 18 bases between. The CDR3 sequence is 15 residues long. Germline loops: CDR1 MNHEY, CDR2 SMNVEV (reference sequence). Libraries were prepared by immunoSEQ multiplex PCR; TCRdb keeps only in-frame clonotypes and omits some of them. Among about 210,000 clones listed, 65% to 90% were seen once. The receptor was derived from a woman between 35 and 50 years old with acute COVID-19. Sequencing was carried out using PBMCs or T cells enriched from blood (not recorded which). The chain joins TRBV27 to TRBJ2-1; a possible D gene is TRBD2 (5 bases). The CDR3 loop is CASSSPGLIGDEQFF. CDR3 DNA sequence: TGTGCCAGCAGTTCCCCCGGACTCATTGGGGATGAGCAGTTCTTC.